This T cell receptor (beta chain) was found in a study of T cell clones after liver transplantation. For the study at large: Standard immunosuppression, with no induction, continued until 12-24 months after transplant. Tolerant meant at least one year fully off immunosuppression without liver enzymes above twice normal. Study-level points and caveats: These preliminary findings come from unstandardized post-transplant sampling times.

The germline V gene has CDR1 LNHDA and CDR2 SQIVND (reference sequence). Trimming cost V 4 bases and J 4 bases; bases outside gene matches: 11. This CDR3 region has 17 residues. Libraries were prepared by immunoSEQ multiplex PCR; TCRdb keeps only in-frame clonotypes and omits some of them. The top ten hold 20% to 30% of the sample, which has some 33,000 clones, just under 95% seen once. This clone has only one observation. Its antigen is not identified. This sequence was found in a human patient who received a liver transplant. Some T cells may be graft donor cells. V usage is TRBV19 and J usage is TRBJ2-3, with TRBD2 matching over 10 bases. The sample in question was CD8+ T cells from blood, obtained 12 months after liver transplant. The CDR3 region has the DNA TGTGCCAGTAGTACAACAGAAGCGGGAGGGTTCGCAGATACGCAGTATTTT. Its protein is CASSTTEAGGFADTQYF.